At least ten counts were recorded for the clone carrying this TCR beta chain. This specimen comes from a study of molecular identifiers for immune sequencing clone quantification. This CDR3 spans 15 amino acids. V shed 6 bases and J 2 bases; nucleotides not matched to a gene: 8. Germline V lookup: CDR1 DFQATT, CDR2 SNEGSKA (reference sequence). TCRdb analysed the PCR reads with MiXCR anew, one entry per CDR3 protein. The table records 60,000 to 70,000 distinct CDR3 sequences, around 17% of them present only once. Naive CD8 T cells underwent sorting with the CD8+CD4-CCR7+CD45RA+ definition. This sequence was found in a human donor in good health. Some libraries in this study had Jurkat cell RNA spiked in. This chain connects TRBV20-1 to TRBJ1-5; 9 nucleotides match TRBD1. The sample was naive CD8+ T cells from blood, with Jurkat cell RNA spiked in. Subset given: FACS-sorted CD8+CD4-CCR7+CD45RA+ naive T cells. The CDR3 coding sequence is TGCAGTGCAAAAGGACAGGGGTGGGGCAATCAGCCCCAGCATTTT. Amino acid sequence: CSAKGQGWGNQPQHF.